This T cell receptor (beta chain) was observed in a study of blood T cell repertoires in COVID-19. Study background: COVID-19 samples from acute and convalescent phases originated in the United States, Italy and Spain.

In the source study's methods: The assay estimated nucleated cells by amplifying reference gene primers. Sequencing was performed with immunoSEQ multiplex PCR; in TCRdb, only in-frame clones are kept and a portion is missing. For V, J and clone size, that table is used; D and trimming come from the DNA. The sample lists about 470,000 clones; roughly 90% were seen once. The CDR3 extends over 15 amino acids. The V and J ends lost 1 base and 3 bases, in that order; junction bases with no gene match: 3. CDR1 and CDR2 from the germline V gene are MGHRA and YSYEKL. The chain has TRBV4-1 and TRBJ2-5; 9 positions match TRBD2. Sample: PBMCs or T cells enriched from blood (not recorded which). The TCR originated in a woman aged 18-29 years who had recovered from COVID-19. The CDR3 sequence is CASSQVGGGEETQYF. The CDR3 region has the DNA TGCGCCAGCAGCCAAGTTGGCGGGGGGGAAGAGACCCAGTACTTC.